This is a list of T cell receptor beta chains from one sample in a study of T-cell memory formation after mild COVID-19. MiXCR, applied by TCRdb to the 5' RACE reads, yields one record per CDR3 protein. The sample shows about 260,000 distinct CDR3 sequences, approximately 15% of them seen only once. Sequenced: PBMCs or a T cell subset sorted from them (not recorded which). The receptors originated from a man aged 18 to 29 who had mild COVID-19 (a few samples of this study predate the infection). Cell type and time point are not known. Both conserved end residues are part of each CDR3. D genes are given only for firm matches. The listing skips clone size in some rows; elsewhere it reads once, few, many or a size class.

d_call: -; clone_size: -; v_call: TRBV7-2; j_call: TRBJ2-3; cdr3_nt: TGTGCCAGCAGCTTAGCTCCGCTGATCACAGATACGCAGTATTTT; cdr3_aa: CASSLAPLITDTQYF
d_call: TRBD1; clone_size: -; v_call: TRBV19; j_call: TRBJ2-7; cdr3_nt: TGTGCCAGTAGTAGGGGACAGATCTACGAGCAGTACTTC; cdr3_aa: CASSRGQIYEQYF
d_call: -; clone_size: once; v_call: TRBV4-2; j_call: TRBJ1-1; cdr3_nt: TGTGCCAGCAGCACGTCAGGAATCGCTGAAGCTTTCTTT; cdr3_aa: CASSTSGIAEAFF
d_call: -; clone_size: few; v_call: TRBV7-9; j_call: TRBJ2-3; cdr3_nt: TGTGCCAGCAGGGCCGGGACACCAAGCACAGATACGCAGTATTTT; cdr3_aa: CASRAGTPSTDTQYF
d_call: -; clone_size: few; v_call: TRBV4-3; j_call: TRBJ2-1; cdr3_nt: TGCGCCAGCAGCCAAGATCATGCCAGCTCCTACAATGAGCAGTTCTTC; cdr3_aa: CASSQDHASSYNEQFF
d_call: -; clone_size: -; v_call: TRBV27; j_call: TRBJ1-4; cdr3_nt: TGTGCCAGCAGTGCGTGGGGACCTGATGAAAAACTGTTTTTT; cdr3_aa: CASSAWGPDEKLFF
d_call: -; clone_size: once; v_call: TRBV20-1; j_call: TRBJ2-7; cdr3_nt: TGCAGTGCTAGAGATGGGGGACACAGCTCCTACGAGCAGTACTTC; cdr3_aa: CSARDGGHSSYEQYF
d_call: -; clone_size: -; v_call: TRBV10-3; j_call: TRBJ1-1; cdr3_nt: TGTGCCATCAGTGATCAGGAGTTAAACACTGAAGCTTTCTTT; cdr3_aa: CAISDQELNTEAFF
d_call: -; clone_size: -; v_call: TRBV7-2; j_call: TRBJ2-1; cdr3_nt: TGTGCCAGCAGCCCCTCCGGCCGGACTTCGCAGTTCTTC; cdr3_aa: CASSPSGRTSQFF
d_call: -; clone_size: few; v_call: TRBV15; j_call: TRBJ1-6; cdr3_nt: TGTGCCACCAGCAGAGGTGGTCGGGGGTCACCCCTCCACTTT; cdr3_aa: CATSRGGRGSPLHF
d_call: TRBD1; clone_size: -; v_call: TRBV7-6; j_call: TRBJ2-5; cdr3_nt: TGTGCCAGCAGCTGGACAGGGGGCAGCCCGGGGGAGACCCAGTACTTC; cdr3_aa: CASSWTGGSPGETQYF
d_call: -; clone_size: -; v_call: TRBV7-9; j_call: TRBJ2-6; cdr3_nt: TGTGCCAGCAGCGGTCAGGCTGGGGCCAACGTCCTGACTTTC; cdr3_aa: CASSGQAGANVLTF
d_call: -; clone_size: -; v_call: TRBV29-1; j_call: TRBJ1-4; cdr3_nt: TGCAGCGCAAACCGGGACGGGGAAAAACTGTTTTTT; cdr3_aa: CSANRDGEKLFF
d_call: TRBD1; clone_size: -; v_call: TRBV5-1; j_call: TRBJ2-4; cdr3_nt: TGCGCCAGCAGCGGGGGCCGGGACAGACAAAACATTCAGTACTTC; cdr3_aa: CASSGGRDRQNIQYF
d_call: TRBD1; clone_size: -; v_call: TRBV4-1; j_call: TRBJ1-5; cdr3_nt: TGCGCCAGCAGCCAGCTGGGCGCTGGGACAGGGGATTGGCCCCAGCATTTT; cdr3_aa: CASSQLGAGTGDWPQHF
d_call: TRBD1; clone_size: many; v_call: TRBV5-1; j_call: TRBJ1-1; cdr3_nt: TGCGCCAGCAGCTATAGACAGGGGATAAACACTGAAGCTTTCTTT; cdr3_aa: CASSYRQGINTEAFF
d_call: TRBD1; clone_size: -; v_call: TRBV30; j_call: TRBJ2-7; cdr3_nt: TGTGCCTGCCAATCGGGACAGCACGAGCAGTACTTC; cdr3_aa: CACQSGQHEQYF
d_call: -; clone_size: -; v_call: TRBV2; j_call: TRBJ2-7; cdr3_nt: TGTGCCAGCAGTCTTTCAGGGCCGTGGTACGAGCAGTACTTC; cdr3_aa: CASSLSGPWYEQYF
d_call: -; clone_size: -; v_call: TRBV29-1; j_call: TRBJ2-1; cdr3_nt: TGCAGCGGTTCGGTGGAGGCTGGCGGTGAGCAGTTCTTC; cdr3_aa: CSGSVEAGGEQFF
d_call: -; clone_size: -; v_call: TRBV20-1; j_call: TRBJ2-3; cdr3_nt: TGCAGTGCTGACGAAACGGTAACAGGGACAGATACGCAGTATTTT; cdr3_aa: CSADETVTGTDTQYF
d_call: -; clone_size: -; v_call: TRBV27; j_call: TRBJ1-1; cdr3_nt: TGTGCCAGCAGTTTGGGACTCGGACGGATGAACACTGAAGCTTTCTTT; cdr3_aa: CASSLGLGRMNTEAFF
d_call: -; clone_size: -; v_call: TRBV15; j_call: TRBJ2-3; cdr3_nt: TGTGCCACCAGCAGAGAGGAGGAGGAGTGGGATACGCAGTATTTT; cdr3_aa: CATSREEEEWDTQYF
d_call: TRBD2; clone_size: many; v_call: TRBV5-4; j_call: TRBJ2-2; cdr3_nt: TGTGCCAGCAGCTTGGTGGGGCGGGGGTCGAACACCGGGGAGCTGTTTTTT; cdr3_aa: CASSLVGRGSNTGELFF
d_call: -; clone_size: -; v_call: TRBV4-3; j_call: TRBJ1-5; cdr3_nt: TGCGCCAGCAGCCAAGATTTGATCGGGGGGGATCAGCCCCAGCATTTT; cdr3_aa: CASSQDLIGGDQPQHF
d_call: TRBD1; clone_size: few; v_call: TRBV7-9; j_call: TRBJ1-2; cdr3_nt: TGTGCCAGCAGCCCGACAGGGCAGCATGGCTACACCTTC; cdr3_aa: CASSPTGQHGYTF
d_call: TRBD2; clone_size: -; v_call: TRBV9; j_call: TRBJ2-2; cdr3_nt: TGTGCCAGCAGCGTATTCCCCGAGCGGGGGGGGACCGGGGAGCTGTTTTTT; cdr3_aa: CASSVFPERGGTGELFF
d_call: TRBD1; clone_size: -; v_call: TRBV20-1; j_call: TRBJ1-5; cdr3_nt: TGCAGTGCCAGGGGGGAGAGCAATCAGCCCCAGCATTTT; cdr3_aa: CSARGESNQPQHF
d_call: -; clone_size: -; v_call: TRBV4-1; j_call: TRBJ1-5; cdr3_nt: TGCGCCAGCAGCCAAGATCCGCCTGCAAGCAATCAGCCCCAGCATTTT; cdr3_aa: CASSQDPPASNQPQHF
d_call: -; clone_size: few; v_call: TRBV28; j_call: TRBJ1-1; cdr3_nt: TGTGCCAGCCTCCCCCTCCGGGCAAACACTGAAGCTTTCTTT; cdr3_aa: CASLPLRANTEAFF
d_call: -; clone_size: -; v_call: TRBV5-1; j_call: TRBJ2-5; cdr3_nt: TGCGCCAGCAGCGTGGCGGGTCGGGGCCCCGAGACCCAGTACTTC; cdr3_aa: CASSVAGRGPETQYF
d_call: -; clone_size: few; v_call: TRBV4-1; j_call: TRBJ2-5; cdr3_nt: TGCGCCAGCAGCTCAGGGGGGGCTAGCGGAGAGACCCAGTACTTC; cdr3_aa: CASSSGGASGETQYF
d_call: TRBD2; clone_size: -; v_call: TRBV5-1; j_call: TRBJ2-3; cdr3_nt: TGCGCCACGAAAGCGGGAGGCACAGATACGCAGTATTTT; cdr3_aa: CATKAGGTDTQYF
d_call: TRBD1; clone_size: few; v_call: TRBV6-2/TRBV6-3; j_call: TRBJ2-3; cdr3_nt: TGTGCCAGCAGTTACGCCCGGGACAGGGCAAGAGCAGATACGCAGTATTTT; cdr3_aa: CASSYARDRARADTQYF